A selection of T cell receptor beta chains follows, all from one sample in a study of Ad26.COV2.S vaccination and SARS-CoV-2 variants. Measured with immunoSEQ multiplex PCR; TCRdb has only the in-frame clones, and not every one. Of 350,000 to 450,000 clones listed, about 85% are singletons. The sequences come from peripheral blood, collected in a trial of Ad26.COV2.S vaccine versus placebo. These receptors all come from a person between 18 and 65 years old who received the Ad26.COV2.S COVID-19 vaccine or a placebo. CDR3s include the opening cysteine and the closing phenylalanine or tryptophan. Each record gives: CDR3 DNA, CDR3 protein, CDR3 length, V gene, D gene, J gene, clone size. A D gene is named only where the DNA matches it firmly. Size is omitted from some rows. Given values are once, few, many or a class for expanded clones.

DNA: TGCGCCAGCAGCCAAGGAGTAGCGGGGGGCATCGCAGATACGCAGTATTTT
CDR3: CASSQGVAGGIADTQYF
length: 17
V: TRBV4-1
D: TRBD2
J: TRBJ2-3
size: NA

DNA: TGTGCCAGCAGCCCCAACGCGGGGGGGCCGTACACCGGGGAGCTGTTTTTT
CDR3: CASSPNAGGPYTGELFF
length: 17
V: TRBV11-3
D: TRBD2
J: TRBJ2-2
size: NA

DNA: TGCAGCGTTGAGGGGGACACCGCTAACTATGGCTACACCTTC
CDR3: CSVEGDTANYGYTF
length: 14
V: TRBV29-1
D: NA
J: TRBJ1-2
size: NA

DNA: TGTGCCATCAGTGTCGGCAGGAGTGGCGAGCAGTACTTC
CDR3: CAISVGRSGEQYF
length: 13
V: TRBV10-3
D: NA
J: TRBJ2-7
size: few

DNA: TGTGCCAGCAGCTTGGAGGCTAGCGGGGAGCAGTACTTC
CDR3: CASSLEASGEQYF
length: 13
V: TRBV5-4
D: TRBD2
J: TRBJ2-7
size: NA

DNA: TGTGCCAGCAGCCTCCCCCGGGACAATTCACCCCTCCACTTT
CDR3: CASSLPRDNSPLHF
length: 14
V: TRBV7-9
D: NA
J: TRBJ1-6
size: NA

DNA: TGTGCCAGCAGTCCGACGACAGGGTTTTATGAGGAACTGTTTTTT
CDR3: CASSPTTGFYEELFF
length: 15
V: TRBV27
D: TRBD1
J: TRBJ1-4
size: once

DNA: TGTGCCAGTAGTATCGGTCCGAACACCGGGGAGCTGTTTTTT
CDR3: CASSIGPNTGELFF
length: 14
V: TRBV19
D: NA
J: TRBJ2-2
size: NA

DNA: TGCGCCAGCAGCCAAGATCTCGTGGAGACACGGGAAAAACTGTTTTTT
CDR3: CASSQDLVETREKLFF
length: 16
V: TRBV4-3
D: NA
J: TRBJ1-4
size: NA

DNA: TGTGCCAGCAGTTTCAGAGGGTACGGCTACACCTTC
CDR3: CASSFRGYGYTF
length: 12
V: TRBV28
D: NA
J: TRBJ1-2
size: many

DNA: TGTGCCAGCAGTTACCCAAGGACAGGGGGTAGCAATGAGCAGTTCTTC
CDR3: CASSYPRTGGSNEQFF
length: 16
V: TRBV6-5
D: TRBD1
J: TRBJ2-1
size: NA

DNA: TGCAGCGTAAGTGCGGGGGGGTCGAGGAATGAGCAGTTCTTC
CDR3: CSVSAGGSRNEQFF
length: 14
V: TRBV29-1
D: TRBD2
J: TRBJ2-1
size: NA

DNA: TGTGCCAGCAGCCCAAAGGGGCTAGCGGGGGGATCCCAAGAGACCCAGTACTTC
CDR3: CASSPKGLAGGSQETQYF
length: 18
V: TRBV11-2
D: TRBD2
J: TRBJ2-5
size: NA

DNA: TGTGCCAGCAGCTTGCCACTAGCCCCCTACGAGCAGTACTTC
CDR3: CASSLPLAPYEQYF
length: 14
V: TRBV5-4
D: NA
J: TRBJ2-7
size: NA

DNA: TGTGCCAGCAGTGAATTCGCTAGATATGGGGATGAGCAGTTCTTC
CDR3: CASSEFARYGDEQFF
length: 15
V: TRBV25-1
D: NA
J: TRBJ2-1
size: once

DNA: TGTGCCAGCAGTGCGGGGGGTAACTACGAGCAGTACTTC
CDR3: CASSAGGNYEQYF
length: 13
V: TRBV5-4
D: TRBD2
J: TRBJ2-7
size: NA

DNA: TGTGCCAGCAGTAGCGGGGGGAACACAGATACGCAGTATTTT
CDR3: CASSSGGNTDTQYF
length: 14
V: TRBV6-2/TRBV6-3
D: TRBD2
J: TRBJ2-3
size: once

DNA: TGTGCCAGCAGCTTAGGCAGGCCCGGGGAGCTGTTTTTT
CDR3: CASSLGRPGELFF
length: 13
V: TRBV11-2
D: NA
J: TRBJ2-2
size: NA

DNA: TGTGCCAGCAGCTTATGGGCGGCGGGCTATGGCTACACCTTC
CDR3: CASSLWAAGYGYTF
length: 14
V: TRBV7-9
D: NA
J: TRBJ1-2
size: NA

DNA: TGTGCCAGCAGCCATATCATGTCGGGGGGCGAGCAGTACTTC
CDR3: CASSHIMSGGEQYF
length: 14
V: TRBV7-8
D: TRBD2
J: TRBJ2-7
size: NA

DNA: TGCGCCAGCAGCCGCACAGGGGTCAGCACAGATACGCAGTATTTT
CDR3: CASSRTGVSTDTQYF
length: 15
V: TRBV5-1
D: TRBD1
J: TRBJ2-3
size: NA

DNA: TGTGCCAGCCTTCAGACAGCGAACACCGGGGAGCTGTTTTTT
CDR3: CASLQTANTGELFF
length: 14
V: TRBV27
D: NA
J: TRBJ2-2
size: NA

DNA: TGTGCCAGCATCTACGGCGGGGGAGGCGCAGATACGCAGTATTTT
CDR3: CASIYGGGGADTQYF
length: 15
V: TRBV28
D: TRBD2
J: TRBJ2-3
size: NA

DNA: TGTGCCAGCCGCCGCTCGGCCAGCAGTACCGGGGAGCTGTTTTTT
CDR3: CASRRSASSTGELFF
length: 15
V: TRBV18
D: NA
J: TRBJ2-2
size: few

DNA: TGTGCCAGCAGGAAGGGGTATATAAATTCACCCCTCCACTTT
CDR3: CASRKGYINSPLHF
length: 14
V: TRBV28
D: NA
J: TRBJ1-6
size: NA

DNA: TGTGCCAGCAGTTACGGGCGGAGGGGGTCCTACGAGCAGTACTTC
CDR3: CASSYGRRGSYEQYF
length: 15
V: TRBV6-5
D: NA
J: TRBJ2-7
size: NA

DNA: TGTGCCAGCAGCTTAGAGGGGCTAGCGGGAACCCCGTACAATGAGCAGTTCTTC
CDR3: CASSLEGLAGTPYNEQFF
length: 18
V: TRBV7-8
D: TRBD2
J: TRBJ2-1
size: NA

DNA: TGTGCCAGCAGTTACTCTCGGACAGGGGGTGAAGCTTTCTTT
CDR3: CASSYSRTGGEAFF
length: 14
V: TRBV6-5
D: TRBD1
J: TRBJ1-1
size: NA

DNA: TGTGCCAGCAGTGAACTAACCTCACAAGAGACCCAGTACTTC
CDR3: CASSELTSQETQYF
length: 14
V: TRBV6-1
D: NA
J: TRBJ2-5
size: once

DNA: TGTGCCAGCAGTCAGAATCTGTGGCAGGACAATCAGCCCCAGCATTTT
CDR3: CASSQNLWQDNQPQHF
length: 16
V: TRBV7-2
D: NA
J: TRBJ1-5
size: NA

DNA: TGTGCCAGCGGCTTGTGGGGGGAGTTAGAGCAGTACTTC
CDR3: CASGLWGELEQYF
length: 13
V: TRBV7-9
D: NA
J: TRBJ2-7
size: NA

DNA: TGTGCCAGCAGTGAATTGAGTTACGAGCAGTACTTC
CDR3: CASSELSYEQYF
length: 12
V: TRBV2
D: NA
J: TRBJ2-7
size: NA

DNA: TGTGCCTGGAGTGTCGGGTGGGCCCTCATGGGCACTGAAGCTTTCTTT
CDR3: CAWSVGWALMGTEAFF
length: 16
V: TRBV30
D: NA
J: TRBJ1-1
size: NA

DNA: TGTGCCAGCAGCATTGGGACTACCTCAATCTACGAGCAGTACTTC
CDR3: CASSIGTTSIYEQYF
length: 15
V: TRBV9
D: TRBD2
J: TRBJ2-7
size: NA

DNA: TGTGCCAGCAGGAGCAGGGGCTCCAGGCGCTCCTACGAGCAGTACTTC
CDR3: CASRSRGSRRSYEQYF
length: 16
V: TRBV3-1/TRBV3-2
D: NA
J: TRBJ2-7
size: NA

DNA: TGTGCCAGCAGCATGGCAGGGGGATTTAATCAGCCCCAGCATTTT
CDR3: CASSMAGGFNQPQHF
length: 15
V: TRBV6-2/TRBV6-3
D: TRBD1
J: TRBJ1-5
size: NA

DNA: TGTGCCAGCAGCTTAGAGTTCAATCAGCCCCAGCATTTT
CDR3: CASSLEFNQPQHF
length: 13
V: TRBV7-2
D: NA
J: TRBJ1-5
size: NA

DNA: TGTGCCAGCAGTCGTCGGGGGCTAAACACTGAAGCTTTCTTT
CDR3: CASSRRGLNTEAFF
length: 14
V: TRBV27
D: NA
J: TRBJ1-1
size: few

DNA: TGTGCCAGTAGCCTACAGGGGACAGAGACCCAGTACTTC
CDR3: CASSLQGTETQYF
length: 13
V: TRBV19
D: TRBD1
J: TRBJ2-5
size: NA

DNA: TGTGCCAGCAGCCCAGGCCCGGGACGGAGATCCTACGAGCAGTACTTC
CDR3: CASSPGPGRRSYEQYF
length: 16
V: TRBV9
D: NA
J: TRBJ2-7
size: NA

DNA: TGTGCCAGCTCACCAAGGGACACCGCTACTGAAAAACTGTTTTTT
CDR3: CASSPRDTATEKLFF
length: 15
V: TRBV18
D: NA
J: TRBJ1-4
size: NA

DNA: TGTGCCAGCAGTGAGCGGCGGGCGGATACCGGGGAGCTGTTTTTT
CDR3: CASSERRADTGELFF
length: 15
V: TRBV2
D: NA
J: TRBJ2-2
size: NA

DNA: TGTGCCAGCAGTTTTGCAGGGATAGTTCAGCCCCAGCATTTT
CDR3: CASSFAGIVQPQHF
length: 14
V: TRBV28
D: NA
J: TRBJ1-5
size: NA

DNA: TGTGCCAGCAGCTTAGACTTGGACAGGTACACTGAAGCTTTCTTT
CDR3: CASSLDLDRYTEAFF
length: 15
V: TRBV7-9
D: TRBD1
J: TRBJ1-1
size: NA

DNA: TGTGCCAGCAGTTACTACTGGGGGTCCAATCAGCCCCAGCATTTT
CDR3: CASSYYWGSNQPQHF
length: 15
V: TRBV6-2/TRBV6-3
D: NA
J: TRBJ1-5
size: NA

DNA: TGCGCCAGCAGCTTGGACCCCGAGGGTGAGCAGTTCTTC
CDR3: CASSLDPEGEQFF
length: 13
V: TRBV5-1
D: NA
J: TRBJ2-1
size: NA

DNA: TGTGCCAGCAGCGTGGGACGCGAAACCTACGAGCAGTACTTC
CDR3: CASSVGRETYEQYF
length: 14
V: TRBV9
D: NA
J: TRBJ2-7
size: NA

DNA: TGTGCCGGGAGGTCGGGATCCTACAATGAGCAGTTCTTC
CDR3: CAGRSGSYNEQFF
length: 13
V: TRBV30
D: NA
J: TRBJ2-1
size: NA

DNA: TGTGCCAGCCTGATAGTGGGGGCCGGTGAAGCTTTCTTT
CDR3: CASLIVGAGEAFF
length: 13
V: TRBV6-5
D: NA
J: TRBJ1-1
size: many

DNA: TGTGCCAGCAGTTTATCTGCAGGGACTAGGGGCTACACCTTC
CDR3: CASSLSAGTRGYTF
length: 14
V: TRBV27
D: NA
J: TRBJ1-2
size: NA

DNA: TGTGCCGGCAGTGGACAGGGGAGCTACGAGCAGTACTTC
CDR3: CAGSGQGSYEQYF
length: 13
V: TRBV28
D: TRBD1
J: TRBJ2-7
size: NA

DNA: TGTGCCAGCAGCCCCCACTCTAATTCACCCCTCCACTTT
CDR3: CASSPHSNSPLHF
length: 13
V: TRBV7-9
D: NA
J: TRBJ1-6
size: NA

DNA: TGCGCCAGCAGCTTCGACACCGGGGAGCTGTTTTTT
CDR3: CASSFDTGELFF
length: 12
V: TRBV5-1
D: NA
J: TRBJ2-2
size: NA

DNA: TGTGCCAGTAGTATCCGGACTAGTCGTACTCCCGGGGAGCTGTTTTTT
CDR3: CASSIRTSRTPGELFF
length: 16
V: TRBV19
D: TRBD2
J: TRBJ2-2
size: few